The table lists the clone carrying this T cell receptor (beta chain) with a few counts. Its antigen is as yet unknown. This sample stems from a study of human T cells and chemical hapten exposure. Whole-study context: Skin on the upper inner arm, about 2 cm by about 2 cm in size, was sensitized with 2% DPC. There were per-sample TCR yield variations, arising mainly from small pooled library volume differences. Points from the study as a whole: DPC sensitization produced no change in TCRs with frequency above 1 in 1000. The formation of large CDR3 similarity clusters by expanded TCRs significantly exceeded that of controls.

Stated time point: patch test 3, about 24 weeks after DPC sensitization. Treatment in this sample: therapeutic diphenylcyclopropenone sensitization with weekly scalp DPC. TCRdb reprocessed the RACE reads via MiXCR and lists one record per CDR3 protein. The sample yields over 150,000 distinct CDR3 sequences, around a quarter seen once. Germline loops: CDR1 MGHRA, CDR2 YSYEKL. The CDR3 consists of 12 residues. Trimming removed 0 bases from V and 7 bases from J, with 4 bases in between. This clonotype originated in a woman between 18 and 29 years old with alopecia areata. Some clones in this sample may be carry-over from other donors' samples. Here the sequenced sample was whole blood, taken in connection with sensitization to the hapten diphenylcyclopropenone (DPC). The genes are TRBV4-1 and TRBJ2-1; D gene unclear. The CDR3 reads CASSQDRNEQFF. The CDR3, as DNA: TGCGCCAGCAGCCAAGACCGGAATGAGCAGTTCTTC.